What follows are 12 T cell receptor beta chains derived from one specimen sequenced in a study of blood T cell repertoires in COVID-19. Assay used: immunoSEQ multiplex PCR; TCRdb lists only in-frame clones, some missing. The table lists about 310,000 clones, roughly 85% of them singletons. Sequencing was carried out using PBMCs or T cells enriched from blood (not recorded which). The receptors here all came from a woman aged 25 to 45 who had been exposed to COVID-19.

The V and J genes are TRBV4-2 and TRBJ2-1, with D unclear. The V end was cut by 0 bases, the J end by 5 bases, with 8 bases between. CDR3 length: 14 residues. CDR1 is LGHNA, CDR2 YNFKEQ, per germline. This CDR3 reads CASSQDSSHNEQFF. As DNA, the CDR3 is TGTGCCAGCAGCCAAGATTCGAGCCACAATGAGCAGTTCTTC.

The chain recombines TRBV19 with TRBJ1-1; D is unclear. This CDR3 spans 14 amino acids. Germline V gene data show CDR1 as LNHDA and CDR2 as SQIVND (reference sequence). V was shortened by 5 bases and J by 1 base, with 11 bases between the two germline ends. CDR3 sequence reads: CASSSLVRNTEAFF. Here the CDR3 DNA reads TGTGCCAGTAGTTCCCTGGTGAGGAACACTGAAGCTTTCTTT.

V is TRBV3-1 (or the pseudogene TRBV3-2) and J is TRBJ1-1, with D maybe TRBD1 (5 bases). CDR3 size: 13 residues. CDR1 and CDR2 (germline): LGHDT, YNNKEL (reference sequence). Trimming took 3 bases from V and 1 from J, leaving 6 bases between them. Here the CDR3 DNA reads TGTGCCAGCAGCCACGGACAGAACACTGAAGCTTTCTTT. Translation: CASSHGQNTEAFF.

This chain joins TRBV2 and TRBJ1-2, with no clear D. V lost 11 bases to trimming and J lost 0 bases, with 7 bases between them. The CDR3 length is 11 residues. The germline CDR1 and CDR2 sequences are SNHLY and FYNNEI. The CDR3, as DNA: TGTGCCGTACAGCCTAACTATGGCTACACCTTC. Translated: CAVQPNYGYTF.

The rearrangement links TRBV27 to TRBJ2-1; TRBD2 aligns across 11 bases. V shed 3 bases and J 4 bases; nucleotides not matched to a gene: 11. The CDR3 has 18 amino acids. Germline V gives CDR1 MNHEY, CDR2 SMNVEV (reference sequence). The DNA of the CDR3 is TGTGCCAGCAGTTTTTCCAGCGAGACTAGCGGGGAGTACAATGAGCAGTTCTTC. It translates to CASSFSSETSGEYNEQFF.

This clone was picked up a small number of times. The V gene is TRBV28, the J gene TRBJ2-6; the D is unclear. The CDR3 sequence is 14 residues long. Germline CDR1 and CDR2: MDHEN and SYDVKM. Deletions cut 11 bases from V and 3 bases from J, with 14 bases between. This CDR3 reads CAAQSFNGANVLTF. Written as DNA, the CDR3 is TGTGCCGCACAGTCTTTTAATGGGGCCAACGTCCTGACTTTC.

As DNA, the CDR3 is TGTGCCAGTAGTAGGAGGGAGCCAAAAGGGAACATTCAGTACTTC. Its protein product is CASSRREPKGNIQYF. This chain joins TRBV19 and TRBJ2-4, with D perhaps TRBD2 (6 bases). Germline V CDR1 and CDR2: LNHDA, SQIVND (reference sequence). The CDR3 totals 15 residues. With 4 bases removed from V and 7 bases from J, the gap between germline ends came to 17 bases. The whole variable domain, remainder taken from reference TRBV19 and TRBJ2-4, is DGGITQSPKYLFRKEGQNVTLSCEQNLNHDAMYWYRQDPGQGLRLIYYSQIVNDFQKGDIAEGYSVSREKKESFPLTVTSAQKNPTAFYLCASSRREPKGNIQYFGAGTRLSVL.

V is TRBV24-1 and J is TRBJ2-5; 9 bases are shared with TRBD1. The CDR3 is 15 amino acids. V was clipped by 9 bases and J by 1 base; unmatched bases: 8. The germline CDR1 and CDR2 sequences are KGHDR and SFDVKD. The CDR3 loop reads CATSTGQGIQETQYF. The CDR3 region has the DNA TGTGCCACCTCCACAGGACAGGGGATCCAAGAGACCCAGTACTTC.

The rearrangement links TRBV30 to TRBJ1-1, with 10 bases fitting TRBD1. The CDR3 sequence is 14 residues long. Germline V gene lookup returns CDR1 GTSNPN and CDR2 SVGIG (reference sequence). The V gene end was trimmed by 3 bases and the J gene end by 2 bases; junction bases not matched to a gene: 3. CDR3 protein: CAWRGTGVNTEAFF. The DNA of the CDR3 is TGTGCCTGGAGGGGGACAGGGGTTAACACTGAAGCTTTCTTT. Filled out from reference TRBV30 and TRBJ1-1, the complete variable domain reads SQTIHQWPATLVQPVGSPLSLECTVEGTSNPNLYWYRQAAGRGLQLLFYSVGIGQISSEVPQNLSASRPQDRQFILSSKKLLLSDSGFYLCAWRGTGVNTEAFFGQGTRLTVV.

The rearrangement uses TRBV7-8 and TRBJ1-1; possibly TRBD1 for D (6 bases). In germline, CDR1 is SGHVS, CDR2 FQNEAQ. V lost 4 bases and J lost 6, with 12 bases in between. The CDR3 spans 13 residues. CDR3 sequence (DNA): TGTGCCAGCAGCTGGGGGCCGGTAGCTGAAGCTTTCTTT. Its translation: CASSWGPVAEAFF.

The V call is TRBV7-2, the J call TRBJ2-3; 10 positions match TRBD2. The V gene end was trimmed by 4 bases and the J gene end by 3 bases; junction bases not matched to a gene: 10. The CDR3 runs to 17 residues. Germline assignment: CDR1 SGHTA and CDR2 FQGNSA. The CDR3 protein is CASSSQAGGPVTDTQYF. The CDR3 DNA follows: TGTGCCAGCAGCTCCCAAGCGGGGGGGCCTGTTACAGATACGCAGTATTTT.

This clone was detected only a few times. In DNA form, the CDR3 reads TGTGCCAGCAGGGTTGGTCCCAGGAACCCCACAGATACGCAGTATTTT. This translates into CASRVGPRNPTDTQYF. The chain employs TRBV7-6 and TRBJ2-3; D uncertain. The CDR3 totals 16 residues. CDR1 and CDR2 from the germline V gene are SGHVS and FNYEAQ. Trimming took 6 bases from V and 2 from J, leaving 18 bases between them.